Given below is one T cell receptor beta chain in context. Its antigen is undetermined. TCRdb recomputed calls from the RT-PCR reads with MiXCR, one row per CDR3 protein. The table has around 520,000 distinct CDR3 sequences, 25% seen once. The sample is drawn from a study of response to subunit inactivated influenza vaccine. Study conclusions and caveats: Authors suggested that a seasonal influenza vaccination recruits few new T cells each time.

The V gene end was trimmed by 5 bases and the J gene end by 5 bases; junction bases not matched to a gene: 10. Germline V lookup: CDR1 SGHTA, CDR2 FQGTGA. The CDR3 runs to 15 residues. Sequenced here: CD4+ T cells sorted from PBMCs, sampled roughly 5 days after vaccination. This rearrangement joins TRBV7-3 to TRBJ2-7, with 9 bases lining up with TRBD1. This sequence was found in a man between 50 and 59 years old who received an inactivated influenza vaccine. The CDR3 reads CASSRTGQGINEQYF. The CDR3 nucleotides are TGTGCCAGCAGCCGGACCGGACAGGGGATTAACGAGCAGTACTTC.